A selection of T cell receptor beta chains follows, all from one sample in a study of Ad26.COV2.S vaccination and SARS-CoV-2 variants. Data came from immunoSEQ multiplex PCR; TCRdb stores just in-frame clones and leaves some out. The data contain about 97,000 clones, 80% of them seen just once; the ten biggest clones take up approximately 15%. Sequencing used peripheral blood, obtained after recovery from COVID-19. The origin of the receptors is a human donor who had recovered from COVID-19. Each CDR3 is given with its conserved first and last residue. The D gene is left open where the match is weak. Rows give clone size only sometimes, using once, few, many, or a class for an expanded clone.

J: TRBJ1-2
V: TRBV19
D: -
size: -
CDR3: CASSILSASRSYGYTF
DNA: TGTGCCAGTAGTATCTTATCCGCCAGCAGGTCGTATGGCTACACCTTC

J: TRBJ2-5
V: TRBV5-6
D: -
size: -
CDR3: CASSLWGKYQETQYF
DNA: TGTGCCAGCAGCTTATGGGGGAAGTACCAAGAGACCCAGTACTTC

J: TRBJ1-1
V: TRBV5-6
D: TRBD1
size: -
CDR3: CASSLVTGGLLNTEAFF
DNA: TGTGCCAGCAGCTTGGTGACAGGGGGCCTTTTGAACACTGAAGCTTTCTTT

J: TRBJ2-7
V: TRBV30
D: -
size: -
CDR3: CAWSVATGYEQYF
DNA: TGTGCCTGGAGTGTAGCGACAGGCTACGAGCAGTACTTC

J: TRBJ2-7
V: TRBV28
D: TRBD1
size: -
CDR3: CASSRDSSYEQYF
DNA: TGTGCCAGCAGTAGGGACAGCTCCTACGAGCAGTACTTC

J: TRBJ1-1
V: TRBV7-2
D: TRBD1
size: -
CDR3: CASSSGQEAFF
DNA: TGTGCCAGCAGCTCGGGACAGGAAGCTTTCTTT

J: TRBJ2-5
V: TRBV4-2
D: TRBD2
size: -
CDR3: CASSRTGTSGGTPQETQYF
DNA: TGTGCCAGCAGTCGAACCGGGACTAGCGGGGGGACCCCCCAAGAGACCCAGTACTTC

J: TRBJ2-5
V: TRBV11-2
D: -
size: once
CDR3: CASSLPTQETQYF
DNA: TGTGCCAGCAGCCTCCCTACCCAAGAGACCCAGTACTTC

J: TRBJ1-5
V: TRBV21-1
D: -
size: -
CDR3: CASSKGQFFPPQHF
DNA: TGTGCCAGCAGCAAAGGTCAGTTTTTTCCGCCCCAGCATTTT

J: TRBJ2-7
V: TRBV7-9
D: -
size: -
CDR3: CASSLTSYEQYF
DNA: TGTGCCAGCAGCTTAACTTCCTACGAGCAGTACTTC

J: TRBJ1-5
V: TRBV5-1
D: -
size: once
CDR3: CASSLEGHQPQHF
DNA: TGCGCCAGCAGCTTGGAGGGACATCAGCCCCAGCATTTT

J: TRBJ2-7
V: TRBV18
D: TRBD1
size: -
CDR3: CASSPPGQGTYEQYF
DNA: TGTGCCAGCTCACCACCGGGACAGGGAACCTACGAGCAGTACTTC

J: TRBJ1-2
V: TRBV6-2/TRBV6-3
D: -
size: -
CDR3: CASSPRRAWHTF
DNA: TGTGCCAGCAGCCCCCGACGGGCTTGGCACACCTTC

J: TRBJ2-7
V: TRBV15
D: -
size: -
CDR3: CATSRGGGPNLGGSYEQYF
DNA: TGTGCCACCAGCAGAGGCGGTGGACCAAACCTCGGAGGCTCCTACGAGCAGTACTTC

J: TRBJ2-2
V: TRBV2
D: -
size: once
CDR3: CASSRDPNTGELFF
DNA: TGTGCCAGCAGCCGGGACCCAAACACCGGGGAGCTGTTTTTT

J: TRBJ1-5
V: TRBV5-6
D: -
size: -
CDR3: CASSSGGFQPQHF
DNA: TGTGCCAGCAGCTCGGGGGGGTTTCAGCCCCAGCATTTT

J: TRBJ1-3
V: TRBV7-2
D: -
size: -
CDR3: CASSFNRDSGNTIYF
DNA: TGTGCCAGCAGCTTCAACAGAGATTCCGGAAACACCATATATTTT

J: TRBJ1-1
V: TRBV28
D: TRBD1
size: -
CDR3: CASSGTGTAKIGKPNTEAFF
DNA: TGTGCCAGCAGCGGTACCGGGACAGCCAAAATTGGGAAACCGAACACTGAAGCTTTCTTT

J: TRBJ2-7
V: TRBV3-1/TRBV3-2
D: -
size: -
CDR3: CASSQAGVIYEQYF
DNA: TGTGCCAGCAGCCAAGCCGGGGTGATCTACGAGCAGTACTTC

J: TRBJ2-7
V: TRBV4-2
D: TRBD2
size: -
CDR3: CASSSGLGDYEQYF
DNA: TGTGCCAGCAGCTCGGGACTAGGAGACTACGAGCAGTACTTC

J: TRBJ1-5
V: TRBV10-3
D: -
size: -
CDR3: CAISEREGHQPQHF
DNA: TGTGCCATCAGTGAACGAGAGGGGCATCAGCCCCAGCATTTT

J: TRBJ1-4
V: TRBV5-1
D: TRBD1
size: once
CDR3: CASSFQGDEKLFF
DNA: TGCGCCAGCAGCTTCCAGGGGGATGAAAAACTGTTTTTT

J: TRBJ2-4
V: TRBV7-9
D: TRBD1
size: -
CDR3: CASSPGQSNIQYF
DNA: TGTGCCAGCAGCCCGGGACAGTCAAACATTCAGTACTTC

J: TRBJ1-5
V: TRBV19
D: -
size: -
CDR3: CASSGSIQQPQHF
DNA: TGTGCCAGTAGCGGGTCTATACAACAGCCCCAGCATTTT

J: TRBJ1-5
V: TRBV4-1
D: TRBD1
size: -
CDR3: CASSLGTGVYQPQHF
DNA: TGCGCCAGCAGCCTAGGGACAGGGGTTTATCAGCCCCAGCATTTT

J: TRBJ2-1
V: TRBV9
D: TRBD2
size: few
CDR3: CASSGRGTSGLEQFF
DNA: TGTGCCAGCAGCGGCCGGGGGACTAGCGGACTTGAGCAGTTCTTC

J: TRBJ2-5
V: TRBV5-1
D: TRBD2
size: once
CDR3: CASSLALAGLGQETQYF
DNA: TGCGCCAGCAGCTTGGCGTTAGCGGGGCTGGGGCAAGAGACCCAGTACTTC

J: TRBJ1-2
V: TRBV7-2
D: -
size: -
CDR3: CASSLAAGDGYTF
DNA: TGTGCCAGCAGCTTAGCGGCAGGGGATGGCTACACCTTC

J: TRBJ1-5
V: TRBV6-1
D: TRBD1
size: -
CDR3: CASSVRGQGSSNQPQHF
DNA: TGTGCCAGCAGTGTGAGGGGACAGGGAAGTAGTAATCAGCCCCAGCATTTT

J: TRBJ1-2
V: TRBV28
D: -
size: -
CDR3: CASSPDIRGGYTF
DNA: TGTGCCAGCAGCCCCGACATTCGGGGTGGCTACACCTTC

J: TRBJ1-4
V: TRBV5-6
D: -
size: few
CDR3: CASSFFGHATNEKLFF
DNA: TGTGCCAGCAGCTTTTTTGGGCATGCAACTAATGAAAAACTGTTTTTT

J: TRBJ1-2
V: TRBV5-1
D: -
size: once
CDR3: CASSIPAGDGYTF
DNA: TGCGCCAGCAGCATCCCAGCAGGCGATGGCTACACCTTC

J: TRBJ2-3
V: TRBV5-1
D: -
size: -
CDR3: CATTGGGSTDTQYF
DNA: TGCGCCACCACAGGGGGGGGAAGCACAGATACGCAGTATTTT

J: TRBJ1-3
V: TRBV30
D: -
size: few
CDR3: CAWSSRTYSGNTIYF
DNA: TGTGCCTGGAGTTCTAGGACATACTCTGGAAACACCATATATTTT

J: TRBJ2-6
V: TRBV14
D: -
size: once
CDR3: CASSQDLQANVLTF
DNA: TGTGCCAGCAGCCAAGACCTACAAGCCAACGTCCTGACTTTC

J: TRBJ2-2
V: TRBV15
D: TRBD2
size: -
CDR3: CATSRDGGDTGELFF
DNA: TGTGCCACCAGCAGAGATGGGGGGGACACCGGGGAGCTGTTTTTT

J: TRBJ2-7
V: TRBV2
D: -
size: few
CDR3: CASSFTYEQYF
DNA: TGTGCCAGCAGTTTTACCTACGAGCAGTACTTC

J: TRBJ1-2
V: TRBV6-5
D: -
size: -
CDR3: CASSYGRQELGYGYTF
DNA: TGTGCCAGCAGTTACGGACGACAGGAACTGGGCTATGGCTACACCTTC

J: TRBJ1-2
V: TRBV5-1
D: -
size: -
CDR3: CASSLGLTERGYTF
DNA: TGCGCCAGCAGCTTGGGACTGACGGAGAGGGGCTACACCTTC

J: TRBJ1-5
V: TRBV6-7
D: TRBD1
size: -
CDR3: CASSYSTDRVSQPQHF
DNA: TGTGCCAGCAGTTACTCGACGGACAGGGTTTCTCAGCCCCAGCATTTT

J: TRBJ2-3
V: TRBV12-3/TRBV12-4
D: -
size: -
CDR3: CASSLQFTDTQYF
DNA: TGTGCCAGCAGTTTACAGTTCACAGATACGCAGTATTTT

J: TRBJ2-5
V: TRBV4-1
D: TRBD2
size: -
CDR3: CASSQDTGLAGGQETQYF
DNA: TGCGCCAGCAGCCAAGATACGGGACTAGCGGGGGGTCAAGAGACCCAGTACTTC

J: TRBJ2-5
V: TRBV11-2
D: TRBD1
size: -
CDR3: CASSQDRGRLETQYF
DNA: TGTGCCAGCAGCCAGGACAGGGGGCGGTTGGAGACCCAGTACTTC

J: TRBJ1-5
V: TRBV28
D: -
size: -
CDR3: CATKQFTGIDQPQHF
DNA: TGTGCCACCAAACAATTCACGGGGATCGATCAGCCCCAGCATTTT

J: TRBJ1-2
V: TRBV9
D: -
size: -
CDR3: CASQSANYGYTF
DNA: TGTGCCAGCCAATCAGCGAACTATGGCTACACCTTC

J: TRBJ2-3
V: TRBV4-2
D: TRBD1
size: -
CDR3: CASSQVGGTGGSGTQYF
DNA: TGTGCCAGCAGCCAAGTTGGGGGGACAGGGGGTTCAGGTACGCAGTATTTT

J: TRBJ2-2
V: TRBV19
D: -
size: -
CDR3: CASSIVSSPNTGELFF
DNA: TGTGCCAGTAGTATAGTGTCTTCCCCCAACACCGGGGAGCTGTTTTTT

J: TRBJ1-6
V: TRBV7-2
D: -
size: -
CDR3: CASSGGTSYNSPLHF
DNA: TGTGCCAGCAGCGGAGGGACAAGCTATAATTCACCCCTCCACTTT

J: TRBJ2-7
V: TRBV12-5
D: -
size: -
CDR3: CASGGAYEQYF
DNA: TGTGCTAGTGGGGGAGCCTACGAGCAGTACTTC

J: TRBJ2-3
V: TRBV6-5
D: -
size: -
CDR3: CASSGGPTQYF
DNA: TGTGCCAGCAGCGGGGGGCCCACGCAGTATTTT